This T cell receptor (beta chain) stems from a study of neoadjuvant nivolumab and ipilimumab in lung cancer. Study-level findings and limits: From pretherapy to surgery, tumor richness and clonality rose with dual therapy.

A single count supports this clone. Its matching antigen is unknown. The CDR3 has 14 residues. Trimming cost V 1 base and J 2 bases, with 9 bases left between them. The germline CDR1 and CDR2 sequences are LGHNA and YSLEER. TCRdb's copy holds only in-frame clones and misses some; the assay was immunoSEQ multiplex PCR. This repertoire shows fewer than 35,000 clones, 90% found once; its top ten account for approximately 4.6%. Material: peripheral blood, obtained after neoadjuvant nivolumab, alone or with ipilimumab, at or shortly before surgery. This TCR was recovered from an adult with non-small cell lung cancer. This chain links TRBV4-3 with TRBJ2-7; possibly TRBD2 for D (6 bases). The CDR3 loop is CASSQVGGTYEQYF. CDR3 nucleotide sequence: TGCGCCAGCAGCCAAGTTGGGGGGACCTACGAGCAGTACTTC.